The 2 T cell receptor beta chains reported below all come from one sample, sequenced in a study of neoadjuvant anti-PD-1 for oral cavity cancer. Using immunoSEQ multiplex PCR, the repertoire was profiled, and TCRdb retains in-frame clones only, with some absent. The sample has about 12,000 clones, around 70% seen once. Described time point: after neoadjuvant nivolumab, at surgical resection. Source: PBMCs, taken after nivolumab (anti-PD-1) treatment. Receptor source: a person aged 35-79 years with oral cavity squamous cell carcinoma.

The gene calls are TRBV6-1 and TRBJ1-2; D not certain. Germline CDR1 MNHNS, CDR2 SASEGT. The CDR3 sequence is 11 residues long. Trimming took 4 bases from V and 8 from J, leaving 8 bases between them. CDR3 sequence: CASSAQKGYTF. In DNA form, the CDR3 reads TGTGCCAGCAGTGCCCAAAAGGGCTACACCTTC.

V and J are TRBV6-5 and TRBJ1-6; D gene ambiguous. This CDR3 region has 15 residues. Germline lookup yields CDR1 MNHEY and CDR2 SVGAGI. V was pared by 0 bases and J by 4 bases, with 7 bases between. The DNA of the CDR3 is TGTGCCAGCAGTTACTCGGAGGTTTATAATTCACCCCTCCACTTT. Its translation: CASSYSEVYNSPLHF.